The 27 T cell receptor beta chains below come from one sample, sequenced in a study of a mutant IDH1 vaccine in newly diagnosed glioma. Which antigens these TCRs recognize remains unknown. Profiled with immunoSEQ multiplex PCR; TCRdb holds only in-frame clones, not every one. The table has about 50,000 clones, 92% seen once. As to time point: week 35, safety follow-up. With topical imiquimod, each dose of the vaccine consisted of 300 ug of mutant IDH1 20-mer peptide. This sample comprised PBMCs, obtained from a glioma patient whose treatment included an IDH1 peptide vaccine. These receptors originate from a man aged 50 to 60 with glioma.

The rearrangement uses TRBV6-6 and TRBJ2-7; TRBD1 aligns across 9 bases. From germline, CDR1 is MNHNY and CDR2 SVGAGI (reference sequence). Losses at the gene ends were 2 bases for V and 4 bases for J; bases not matched to a gene: 6. This CDR3 has 15 amino acids. CDR3 in amino acids: CASSYPGTGSYEQYF. The CDR3 DNA sequence: TGTGCCAGCAGTTACCCCGGGACAGGGTCGTACGAGCAGTACTTC.

CDR3 coding DNA: TGTGCCAGCAGTTTATGGGGCGCGGGGCCCCAGTACTTC. Its protein product is CASSLWGAGPQYF. The rearrangement uses TRBV27 and TRBJ2-5; D is perhaps TRBD2 (6 bases). CDR3 length equals 13 residues. CDR1 MNHEY and CDR2 SMNVEV come from the germline V gene (reference sequence). V lost 1 base and J lost 9, with 12 bases in between.

The rearrangement uses TRBV6-6 and TRBJ1-4; D gene unclear. The V and J ends lost 5 bases and 5 bases respectively, with 9 bases between them. This CDR3 is 13 amino acids long. In germline, CDR1 is MNHNY, CDR2 SVGAGI (reference sequence). CDR3 sequence: CASSPRPNEKLFF. The CDR3 nucleotides are TGTGCCAGCAGTCCACGTCCCAATGAAAAACTGTTTTTT.

The gene calls are TRBV6-1 and TRBJ1-5; 9 bases fit TRBD1. The germline V gene has CDR1 MNHNS and CDR2 SASEGT. V trimming: 8 bases; J trimming: 2 bases; junction bases outside the gene matches: 4. CDR3 length: 14 amino acids. CDR3 amino acids: CASVDRGRNQPQHF. The CDR3 nucleotides are TGTGCCAGCGTGGACAGGGGACGCAATCAGCCCCAGCATTTT.

This chain uses TRBV5-4 with TRBJ2-7; TRBD2 is a possible D gene (7 bases). Germline-derived CDR1 and CDR2 are SGHNT and YYREEE (reference sequence). V dropped 0 bases and J dropped 6 bases, with 10 bases sitting between them. The CDR3 length is 13 residues. The CDR3 DNA reads as TGTGCCAGCAGCTTGGGGGGGGGCCTCGAGCAGTACTTC. It specifies CASSLGGGLEQYF.

The rearrangement uses TRBV7-9 and TRBJ2-5; TRBD1 matches 10 bases. Trimming at V came to 5 bases and at J to 4 bases, leaving 4 bases not matched to a gene. This CDR3 is 14 amino acids long. Germline V gene sequence: CDR1 SEHNR, CDR2 FQNEAQ (reference sequence). The CDR3 loop is CASSRGQGGETQYF. DNA for the CDR3: TGTGCCAGCAGCCGCGGACAGGGGGGAGAGACCCAGTACTTC.

This chain uses TRBV5-4 with TRBJ1-3, with TRBD1 as a possible D gene (6 bases). The length of the CDR3 is 14 residues. Per the germline V gene, CDR1 is SGHNT and CDR2 is YYREEE (reference sequence). The V gene lost 2 bases and the J gene lost 1 base, with 7 bases spanning the gap. Here the CDR3 reads CASSLGGSGNTIYF. The CDR3 nucleotides are TGTGCCAGCAGCTTAGGGGGGTCTGGAAACACCATATATTTT.

CDR3 sequence (DNA): TGTGCCACCTCCCGGGATGGCAATCAGCCCCAGCATTTT. The encoded protein is CATSRDGNQPQHF. The J gene is TRBJ1-5, the V gene TRBV2, with no clear D. The CDR3 extends over 13 amino acids. Trimming pared 10 bases from V and 2 bases from J, leaving 12 bases between. The germline V gene encodes CDR1 SNHLY and CDR2 FYNNEI.

The rearrangement uses TRBV4-1 and TRBJ1-5; 8 bases line up with TRBD1. CDR1 and CDR2 from the germline V gene are MGHRA and YSYEKL. This CDR3 comprises 14 residues. V was pared by 4 bases and J by 4 bases, with 3 bases of the junction left unmatched. CDR3 DNA sequence: TGCGCCAGCAGCCCGGACAGGGATAATCAGCCCCAGCATTTT. Its translation: CASSPDRDNQPQHF.

V is TRBV5-6 and J is TRBJ2-7; D is uncertain. Germline assignment: CDR1 SGHDT and CDR2 YYEEEE. The CDR3 length is 15 residues. Trimming took off 5 bases at V and 0 bases at J, with 15 bases between the two ends. For the CDR3, the DNA is TGTGCCAGCAGTATCGAAAGACACCGCTCCTACGAGCAGTACTTC. Translating gives CASSIERHRSYEQYF.

The CDR3 loop is CASSQGGGISGGTDTQYF. CDR3 nucleotides: TGCGCCAGCAGCCAAGGAGGAGGGATTAGCGGGGGCACAGATACGCAGTATTTT. V is TRBV4-3 and J is TRBJ2-3, with 8 bases aligning to TRBD2. V lost 1 base and J lost 1; bases outside the gene matches: 10. The CDR3 length is 18 residues. Germline V gene sequence: CDR1 LGHNA, CDR2 YSLEER.

The genes are TRBV14 and TRBJ1-2; D is perhaps TRBD1 (5 bases). V shed 4 bases and J shed 4 bases, with 10 bases lying between them. Germline V gene lookup returns CDR1 SGHDN and CDR2 FVKESK. This CDR3 contains 13 residues. DNA for the CDR3: TGTGCCAGCAGCCCACAGGAACTCTATGGCTACACCTTC. This sequence encodes CASSPQELYGYTF. The entire variable domain, with the rest obtained from reference TRBV14 and TRBJ1-2, is as follows: EAGVTQFPSHSVIEKGQTVTLRCDPISGHDNLYWYRRVMGKEIKFLLHFVKESKQDESGMPNNRFLAERTGGTYSTLKVQPAELEDSGVYFCASSPQELYGYTFGSGTRLTVV.

J is TRBJ2-1 and V is TRBV19; 7 positions agree with TRBD1. Germline V gene sequence: CDR1 LNHDA, CDR2 SQIVND (reference sequence). This CDR3 is 14 amino acids long. Losses at the gene ends were 3 bases for V and 4 bases for J; bases not matched to a gene: 3. The CDR3 region has the DNA TGTGCCAGTAGTATGGGACAGCAGTACAATGAGCAGTTCTTC. Translating gives CASSMGQQYNEQFF.

The rearrangement uses TRBV14 and TRBJ1-1, with TRBD1 matching 9 bases. Germline CDR1 reads SGHDN; CDR2 reads FVKESK. The V and J ends lost 2 bases and 10 bases, in that order; junction bases with no gene match: 14. The CDR3 has 16 amino acids. The chain's CDR3 is CASSQHVGPDRGRAFF. DNA of the CDR3: TGTGCCAGCAGCCAACACGTAGGCCCTGACAGGGGGAGAGCTTTCTTT.

The chain employs TRBV4-1 and TRBJ1-3; 7 positions match TRBD1. V shed 2 bases and J 4 bases; nucleotides not matched to a gene: 5. The germline CDR1 and CDR2 sequences are MGHRA and YSYEKL. The CDR3 consists of 15 residues. CDR3 nucleotides: TGCGCCAGCAGCCAAAGAACAGGGGACGGAAACACCATATATTTT. It is translated as CASSQRTGDGNTIYF.

The chain combines TRBV15 with TRBJ2-5, with D unclear. Trimming removed 2 bases at V and 3 bases at J, with 19 bases between. This CDR3 is 17 amino acids long. CDR1 is LNHNV and CDR2 is YYDKDF in the germline V gene (reference sequence). This CDR3 reads CATSRSPQLGGEETQYF. The CDR3 region has the DNA TGTGCCACCAGCAGATCTCCCCAATTGGGTGGGGAAGAGACCCAGTACTTC.

The chain links TRBV28 to TRBJ1-3, with 9 bases aligning to TRBD1. Germline CDR1 MDHEN, CDR2 SYDVKM. V was clipped by 1 base and J by 3 bases; unmatched bases: 4. The CDR3 consists of 16 residues. Here the CDR3 reads CASSLYGTGLGNTIYF. The CDR3 DNA follows: TGTGCCAGCAGTTTATATGGGACAGGGCTTGGAAACACCATATATTTT.

This chain joins TRBV7-9 and TRBJ2-1, with 7 bases fitting TRBD1. Germline V gene sequence: CDR1 SEHNR, CDR2 FQNEAQ (reference sequence). V was pared by 2 bases and J by 10 bases, with 11 bases of the junction left unmatched. CDR3 length equals 15 residues. CDR3 DNA sequence: TGTGCCAGCAGCTTAAGGGACAGCCGATTCAGGGAGCAGTTCTTC. This codes for CASSLRDSRFREQFF.

The chain carries TRBV30 and TRBJ2-3, with D possibly TRBD1 on 6 matching bases. V shed 1 base and J shed 3 bases, with 11 bases lying between them. Germline V lookup: CDR1 GTSNPN, CDR2 SVGIG (reference sequence). The CDR3 consists of 14 residues. CDR3 coding DNA: TGTGCCTGGAGTGGCCTTGGACAGACAGATACGCAGTATTTT. Protein sequence: CAWSGLGQTDTQYF.

The chain carries TRBV4-2 and TRBJ2-7; tentative D call: TRBD2 (6 bases). CDR3 size: 15 residues. Trimming stripped 1 base from V and 6 bases from J, with 16 bases between. The V gene's germline CDR1 is LGHNA and CDR2 YNFKEQ. CDR3 nucleotides: TGTGCCAGCAGCCAAGCGGAGGGGCCGCTGCGCGAGCAGTACTTC. Its translation: CASSQAEGPLREQYF.

The CDR3 coding sequence is TGTGCCTGGAATGGCGGTTGGAGTCAGCCCCAGCATTTT. This encodes CAWNGGWSQPQHF. The V and J genes are TRBV30 and TRBJ1-5; D call uncertain. Germline V gene sequence: CDR1 GTSNPN, CDR2 SVGIG (reference sequence). V lost 4 bases and J lost 6, with 13 bases in between. The CDR3 consists of 13 residues.

The rearrangement links TRBV27 to TRBJ2-3; 12 bases map to TRBD1. The CDR3 has 14 residues. The V and J ends lost 8 bases and 4 bases, in that order; junction bases with no gene match: 4. The germline V gene has CDR1 MNHEY and CDR2 SMNVEV (reference sequence). The CDR3 DNA follows: TGTGCCAGCGGAGGGACAGGGGGCGCAGATACGCAGTATTTT. It is translated as CASGGTGGADTQYF.

The chain is built from TRBV19 and TRBJ1-1; D is undetermined. The CDR3 totals 13 residues. Deletions cut 4 bases from V and 6 bases from J, with 12 bases between. The germline V gene encodes CDR1 LNHDA and CDR2 SQIVND (reference sequence). The CDR3 DNA is TGTGCCAGTAGTAAAGGTAATGGCGCTGAAGCTTTCTTT. This codes for CASSKGNGAEAFF. Full variable domain (missing parts from reference TRBV19 and TRBJ1-1): DGGITQSPKYLFRKEGQNVTLSCEQNLNHDAMYWYRQDPGQGLRLIYYSQIVNDFQKGDIAEGYSVSREKKESFPLTVTSAQKNPTAFYLCASSKGNGAEAFFGQGTRLTVV.

The genes are TRBV4-1 and TRBJ2-2, with D perhaps matching TRBD2 (5 bases). Looked up from germline, CDR1 is MGHRA and CDR2 is YSYEKL. The CDR3 length is 14 residues. The V end lost 4 bases, the J end lost 7 bases, and 13 bases lay between the germline ends. The CDR3 loop reads CASSRESLYGELFF. In DNA, the CDR3 is TGCGCCAGCAGCCGGGAGAGTCTATACGGGGAGCTGTTTTTT.

J is TRBJ2-2 and V is TRBV7-3, with D unresolved. The CDR3 totals 13 residues. V lost 3 bases and J 4 bases, leaving 6 bases between the germline ends. CDR1 and CDR2 (germline): SGHTA, FQGTGA. Here the CDR3 reads CASSLVRTGELFF. CDR3 nucleotides: TGTGCCAGCAGCTTGGTTCGCACCGGGGAGCTGTTTTTT. Based on the CDR3 plus reference TRBV7-3 and TRBJ2-2, the full variable domain is GAGVSQTPSNKVTEKGKYVELRCDPISGHTALYWYRQSLGQGPEFLIYFQGTGAADDSGLPNDRFFAVRPEGSVSTLKIQRTERGDSAVYLCASSLVRTGELFFGEGSRLTVL.

The gene calls are TRBV7-2 and TRBJ2-1; 9 positions match TRBD2. Germline trimming cut 1 base from V and 2 bases from J; bases unmatched to any gene: 3. CDR3 length equals 16 residues. Germline CDR1 is SGHTA and CDR2 is FQGNSA. The CDR3 is CASSLGAGGPYNEQFF. In DNA form, the CDR3 reads TGTGCCAGCAGCTTAGGAGCGGGAGGCCCCTACAATGAGCAGTTCTTC. The complete variable domain, with remaining parts taken from reference TRBV7-2 and TRBJ2-1, reads GAGVSQSPSNKVTEKGKDVELRCDPISGHTALYWYRQSLGQGLEFLIYFQGNSAPDKSGLPSDRFSAERTGGSVSTLTIQRTQQEDSAVYLCASSLGAGGPYNEQFFGPGTRLTVL.

In DNA, the CDR3 is TGCGCCAGCAGCTCCGGCATGGATACGCAGTATTTT. The encoded protein is CASSSGMDTQYF. The chain joins TRBV5-1 to TRBJ2-3; D is unclear. V was clipped by 3 bases and J by 6 bases, with 8 bases between them. Germline CDR1 reads SGHRS; CDR2 reads YFSETQ. The CDR3 runs to 12 residues.